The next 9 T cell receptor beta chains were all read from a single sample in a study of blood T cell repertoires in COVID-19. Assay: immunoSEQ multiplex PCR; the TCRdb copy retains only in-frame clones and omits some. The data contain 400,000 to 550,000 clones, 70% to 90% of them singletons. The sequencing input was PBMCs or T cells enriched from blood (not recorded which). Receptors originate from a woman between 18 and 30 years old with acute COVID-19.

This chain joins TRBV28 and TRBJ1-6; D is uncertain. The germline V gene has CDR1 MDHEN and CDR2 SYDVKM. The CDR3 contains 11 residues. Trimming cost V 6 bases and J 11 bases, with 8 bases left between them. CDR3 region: CASRHRAPLHF. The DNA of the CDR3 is TGTGCCAGCAGGCACAGAGCACCCCTCCACTTT.

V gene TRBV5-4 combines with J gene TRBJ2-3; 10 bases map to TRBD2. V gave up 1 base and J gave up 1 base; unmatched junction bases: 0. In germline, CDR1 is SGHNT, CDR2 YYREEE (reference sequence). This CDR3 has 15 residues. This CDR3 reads CASSLLAGGTDTQYF. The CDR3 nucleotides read TGTGCCAGCAGCTTGCTAGCGGGGGGCACAGATACGCAGTATTTT.

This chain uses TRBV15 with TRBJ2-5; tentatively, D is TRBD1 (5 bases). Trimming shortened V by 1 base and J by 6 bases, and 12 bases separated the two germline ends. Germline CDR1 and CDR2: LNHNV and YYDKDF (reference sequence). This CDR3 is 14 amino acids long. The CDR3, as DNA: TGTGCCACCAGCAGAGGTTTCGACAGAAAGACCCAGTACTTC. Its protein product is CATSRGFDRKTQYF.

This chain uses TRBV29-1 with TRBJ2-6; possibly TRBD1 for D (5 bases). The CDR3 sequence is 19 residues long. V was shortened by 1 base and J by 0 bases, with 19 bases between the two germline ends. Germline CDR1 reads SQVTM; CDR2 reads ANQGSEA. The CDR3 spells CSVEVRVREPHSGANVLTF. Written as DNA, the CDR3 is TGCAGCGTTGAAGTCAGGGTTAGGGAACCACACTCTGGGGCCAACGTCCTGACTTTC.

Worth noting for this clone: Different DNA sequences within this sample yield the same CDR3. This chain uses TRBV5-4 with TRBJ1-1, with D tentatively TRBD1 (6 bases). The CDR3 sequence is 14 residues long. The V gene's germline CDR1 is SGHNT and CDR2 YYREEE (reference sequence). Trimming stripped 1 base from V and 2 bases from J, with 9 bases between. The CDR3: CASSLRRGNTEAFF. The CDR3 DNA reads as TGTGCCAGCAGCTTGCGCAGGGGAAACACTGAAGCTTTCTTT.

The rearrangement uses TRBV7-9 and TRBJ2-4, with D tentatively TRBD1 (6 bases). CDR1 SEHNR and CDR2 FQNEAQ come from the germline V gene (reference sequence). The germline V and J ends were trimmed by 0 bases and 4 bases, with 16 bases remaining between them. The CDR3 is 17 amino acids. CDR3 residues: CASSLARGGQLKNIQYF. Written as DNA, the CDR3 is TGTGCCAGCAGCTTAGCGCGTGGGGGACAACTTAAAAACATTCAGTACTTC.

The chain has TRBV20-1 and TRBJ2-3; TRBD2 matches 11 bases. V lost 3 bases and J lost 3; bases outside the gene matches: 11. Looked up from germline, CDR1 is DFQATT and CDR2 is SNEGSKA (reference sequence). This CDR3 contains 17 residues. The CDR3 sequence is CSASPLLLAGETDTQYF. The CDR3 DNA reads TGCAGTGCTAGTCCCCTCCTACTAGCGGGAGAAACAGATACGCAGTATTTT.

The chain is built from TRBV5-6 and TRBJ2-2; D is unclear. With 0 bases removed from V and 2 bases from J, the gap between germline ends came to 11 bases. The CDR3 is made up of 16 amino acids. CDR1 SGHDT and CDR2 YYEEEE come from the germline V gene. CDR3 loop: CASSLVDSRNTGELFF. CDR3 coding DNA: TGTGCCAGCAGCTTGGTTGATAGCCGTAACACCGGGGAGCTGTTTTTT.

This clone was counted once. The CDR3 nucleotides are TGCGCCAGCGGGACAGGGGGCACAGATACGCAGTATTTT. Translated, it gives CASGTGGTDTQYF. This rearrangement joins TRBV5-1 to TRBJ2-3; TRBD1 matches at 10 bases. Germline CDR1 and CDR2: SGHRS and YFSETQ. The CDR3 has 13 residues. Unmatched junction bases numbered 0, after V lost 7 bases and J lost 1 base. The entire variable domain, with the rest obtained from reference TRBV5-1 and TRBJ2-3, is as follows: KAGVTQTPRYLIKTRGQQVTLSCSPISGHRSVSWYQQTPGQGLQFLFEYFSETQRNKGNFPGRFSGRQFSNSRSEMNVSTLELGDSALYLCASGTGGTDTQYFGPGTRLTVL.